This T cell receptor beta chain is drawn from a study of persistence of HIV-infected CD4 T cells. Concerning this clone: Its target is not known.

The immunoSEQ assay was version 4, run in survey mode. Produced via immunoSEQ multiplex PCR; TCRdb's table is partial and in-frame only. The sample has around 47,000 clones, approximately 90% seen once. The V and J ends lost 3 bases and 2 bases, in that order; junction bases with no gene match: 6. The CDR3 is made up of 16 amino acids. Per the germline V gene, CDR1 is SGDLS and CDR2 is YYNGEE. This nonspecific control used anti-CD3/anti-CD28 bead stimulation of CD4+ T cells. Sorting selected CD4+ T cells upregulating both CD40 ligand and CD69. The sequence derives from an adult man with HIV who was CMV-seropositive. V is TRBV9 and J is TRBJ1-3, with 9 bases lining up with TRBD1. The sample consisted of CD4+ T cells sorted from PBMCs after approximately 19-hour stimulation, taken from a patient who received antiretroviral therapy. The CDR3 sequence is CASSGRTGDTGNTIYF. In DNA, the CDR3 is TGTGCCAGCAGCGGGCGGACAGGGGATACTGGAAACACCATATATTTT.